A single sample is the source of the 25 T cell receptor beta chains below, sequenced in a study of CD8 T cells in Susac syndrome (dated by TCRdb to between 2018 and 2021). Libraries were constructed by the immunoSEQ multiplex PCR assay. RNA was extracted using the RNeasy kit, and about 0.45 to 1 microgram was reverse transcribed with random hexamers. TCRdb reprocessing: public reads trimmed at Q25 with fastp, clones called with MiXCR, in-frame beta chains kept. CDR3 protein sequences are deduplicated, and each keeps its most common genes and DNA. Counted in this sample were roughly 190,000 distinct CDR3 sequences; 95% of them appeared once. Clones ranked in the top ten supply about 0.15% of the sample. The sample taken for sequencing was CD8+ T cells from PBMCs. These receptors were obtained from a human donor with Susac syndrome.

This chain joins TRBV2 and TRBJ1-1; D is ambiguous. V lost 2 bases to trimming and J lost 9 bases, with 7 bases between them. The CDR3 extends over 11 amino acids. CDR1 SNHLY and CDR2 FYNNEI come from the germline V gene. The DNA of the CDR3 is TGTGCCAGCAGTGAAAGGATTAAAGCTTTCTTT. Its translation: CASSERIKAFF.

V and J are TRBV5-4 and TRBJ2-1, with D unresolved. The CDR3 is 13 residues long. CDR1 is SGHNT and CDR2 is YYREEE in the germline V gene (reference sequence). Trimming removed 4 bases from V and 8 bases from J, with 13 bases in between. The CDR3 sequence: CASSLGRHDEQFF. In DNA form, the CDR3 reads TGTGCCAGCAGCCTAGGTAGGCATGATGAGCAGTTCTTC. Drawing the rest from reference TRBV5-4 and TRBJ2-1, the complete variable domain is ETGVTQSPTHLIKTRGQQVTLRCSSQSGHNTVSWYQQALGQGPQFIFQYYREEENGRGNFPPRFSGLQFPNYSSELNVNALELDDSALYLCASSLGRHDEQFFGPGTRLTVL.

The V gene is TRBV29-1, the J gene TRBJ2-7; 7 bases line up with TRBD1. Trimming at V came to 5 bases and at J to 6 bases, leaving 13 bases not matched to a gene. Germline CDR1 SQVTM, CDR2 ANQGSEA. The CDR3 consists of 14 residues. CDR3 coding DNA: TGCAGCGTTACCGAGGACAGGATATATGGCGAGCAGTACTTC. This gives the protein CSVTEDRIYGEQYF.

This chain links TRBV30 with TRBJ2-1, with D possibly TRBD1 on 6 matching bases. Deletions cut 3 bases from V and 9 bases from J, with 9 bases between. The CDR3 covers 11 residues. Per germline, CDR1 GTSNPN and CDR2 SVGIG (reference sequence). The CDR3 DNA sequence: TGTGCCTGGAGGCAGGGGATTGAGCAGTTCTTC. Amino acid sequence: CAWRQGIEQFF.

The chain combines TRBV5-6 with TRBJ2-5; 7 nucleotides align to TRBD1. This CDR3 has 14 amino acids. Germline V gene data show CDR1 as SGHDT and CDR2 as YYEEEE. The ends lost 3 bases at V and 4 bases at J; junction bases unmatched: 6. The CDR3 here is CASSYVTGSETQYF. The CDR3 DNA is TGTGCCAGCAGCTACGTGACAGGGTCAGAGACCCAGTACTTC.

The rearrangement links TRBV28 to TRBJ2-7, with 9 bases lining up with TRBD1. J lost 3 bases, V lost 2 bases, and 5 bases had no gene match. CDR3 length: 15 residues. Germline CDR1 reads MDHEN; CDR2 reads SYDVKM. The CDR3 bases are TGTGCCAGCAGTTTAGGGGACAGGGTCCGCTACGAGCAGTACTTC. It specifies CASSLGDRVRYEQYF.

J is TRBJ2-3 and V is TRBV5-1, with a tentative D call TRBD1 (6 bases). The V gene's germline CDR1 is SGHRS and CDR2 YFSETQ. Trimming pared 0 bases from V and 11 bases from J, leaving 19 bases between. The CDR3 has 15 amino acids. In DNA, the CDR3 is TGCGCCAGCAGCTTGGAGTCGGGACATCCCTCGGGGCAGTATTTT. This gives the protein CASSLESGHPSGQYF.

This chain links TRBV6-5 with TRBJ1-5, with 7 bases aligning to TRBD1. With V trimmed by 2 bases and J by 2 bases, 6 bases remained unmatched. The CDR3 totals 16 residues. Germline V gives CDR1 MNHEY, CDR2 SVGAGI. DNA for the CDR3: TGTGCCAGCAGTTACGAGACAGGGTTCCGCAATCAGCCCCAGCATTTT. Translation: CASSYETGFRNQPQHF.

The chain carries TRBV7-9 and TRBJ1-2, with TRBD1 matching over 7 bases. The CDR3 sequence is 13 residues long. Germline assignment: CDR1 SEHNR and CDR2 FQNEAQ (reference sequence). The V segment lost 5 bases and the J segment 3 bases; nucleotides outside the gene matches: 3. CDR3 protein: CASSQQGYYGYTF. CDR3 nucleotide sequence: TGTGCCAGCAGCCAACAGGGGTACTATGGCTACACCTTC.

The CDR3 sequence: CSAFPRGYEQYF. In DNA form, the CDR3 reads TGCAGTGCTTTCCCGAGGGGCTACGAGCAGTACTTC. The chain employs TRBV20-1 and TRBJ2-7, with D tentatively TRBD1 or TRBD2 (5 bases each). The germline CDR1 and CDR2 sequences are DFQATT and SNEGSKA (reference sequence). V was trimmed by 5 bases and J by 3 bases, leaving 11 bases between them. The CDR3 extends over 12 amino acids.

The chain carries TRBV7-3 and TRBJ2-1; 12 positions agree with TRBD2. The CDR3 length is 16 residues. Germline V gives CDR1 SGHTA, CDR2 FQGTGA. Trimming cost V 4 bases and J 6 bases; bases outside gene matches: 7. CDR3 nucleotides: TGTGCCAGCAGCTCCCCTAGCGGGAGGGAACCCAATGAGCAGTTCTTC. Residues: CASSSPSGREPNEQFF.

The chain couples TRBV27 to TRBJ2-6; D is perhaps TRBD1 (7 bases). Per germline, CDR1 MNHEY and CDR2 SMNVEV (reference sequence). The CDR3 sequence is 17 residues long. V lost 7 bases and J 4 bases, leaving 20 bases between the germline ends. CDR3 residues: CASNPSGGWSGANVLTF. DNA of the CDR3: TGTGCCAGCAACCCATCAGGGGGGTGGTCCGGGGCCAACGTCCTGACTTTC.

The rearrangement links TRBV20-1 to TRBJ2-7; 10 bases match TRBD2. V dropped 1 base and J dropped 0; count of bases not matched to a gene: 6. CDR1 and CDR2 from the germline V gene are DFQATT and SNEGSKA (reference sequence). The CDR3 contains 16 residues. CDR3 protein: CSARVLASGGSYEQYF. The CDR3 bases are TGCAGTGCTAGAGTTCTGGCTAGCGGGGGCTCCTACGAGCAGTACTTC.

CDR3 in DNA: TGTGCCAGCAGTTTCCCGGGGCCGGTACTGCAGTATTTT. Its translation: CASSFPGPVLQYF. J is TRBJ2-3 and V is TRBV28; D possibly matches TRBD1 or TRBD2 (5 bases each). Germline V gene data show CDR1 as MDHEN and CDR2 as SYDVKM. CDR3 length: 13 amino acids. Trimming left V 3 bases short and J 11 bases short, with 15 bases between.

The chain employs TRBV10-3 and TRBJ2-7; 7 bases line up with TRBD1. The germline CDR1 and CDR2 sequences are ENHRY and SYGVKD. The CDR3 contains 16 residues. V lost 10 bases, J lost 0 bases, and 15 bases stayed unmatched. The CDR3 is CATSLSPGQSSYEQYF. For the CDR3, the DNA is TGTGCCACTTCCTTATCTCCGGGACAGAGCTCCTACGAGCAGTACTTC.

The rearrangement joins TRBV29-1 to TRBJ2-1, with a weak D call TRBD1 (6 bases). V was cut by 5 bases and J by 1 base, with 12 bases left in between. The CDR3 totals 14 residues. The germline V gene has CDR1 SQVTM and CDR2 ANQGSEA. The CDR3 region is CSVTGITSYNEQFF. CDR3 nucleotide sequence: TGCAGCGTTACAGGGATAACTTCCTACAATGAGCAGTTCTTC.

The genes are TRBV3-1 and TRBJ2-7; 7 bases fit TRBD2. The ends lost 2 bases at V and 1 base at J; junction bases unmatched: 11. The germline V gene has CDR1 LGHDT and CDR2 YNNKEL (reference sequence). CDR3 size: 17 residues. Here the CDR3 reads CASSQSFGGLKSYEQYF. CDR3 in DNA: TGTGCCAGCAGCCAAAGCTTTGGGGGACTAAAGTCCTACGAGCAGTACTTC.

J is TRBJ1-2 and V is TRBV9; no clear D. V lost 3 bases and J 2 bases, leaving 8 bases between the germline ends. CDR1 and CDR2 from the germline V gene are SGDLS and YYNGEE. The length of the CDR3 is 13 residues. The CDR3 loop is CASSAQQNYGYTF. In DNA form, the CDR3 reads TGTGCCAGCAGCGCCCAACAAAACTATGGCTACACCTTC.

V is TRBV4-1 and J is TRBJ2-5, with 8 bases lining up with TRBD2. V was clipped by 2 bases and J by 7 bases; unmatched bases: 6. The CDR3 extends over 14 amino acids. The germline V gene encodes CDR1 MGHRA and CDR2 YSYEKL. Written as DNA, the CDR3 is TGCGCCAGCAGCCAAAGCGGGAGTGGTGGGACCCAGTACTTC. This encodes CASSQSGSGGTQYF.

This chain joins TRBV29-1 and TRBJ2-3; 8 bases map to TRBD2. The CDR3 is 13 amino acids. Trimming cost V 7 bases and J 2 bases; bases outside gene matches: 5. Germline loops: CDR1 SQVTM, CDR2 ANQGSEA. CDR3 in amino acids: CSGTGGLTDTQYF. Written as DNA, the CDR3 is TGCAGCGGAACGGGAGGGCTCACAGATACGCAGTATTTT.

V is TRBV11-2 and J is TRBJ2-7; D call uncertain. Germline V gene sequence: CDR1 SGHAT, CDR2 FQNNGV. This CDR3 spans 12 amino acids. Trimming shortened V by 6 bases and J by 7 bases, and 13 bases separated the two germline ends. CDR3 bases: TGTGCCAGCAGACCAGCGACAAAAGAGCAGTACTTC. Translated: CASRPATKEQYF.

J is TRBJ2-1 and V is TRBV9, with a weak D call TRBD1 (5 bases). Germline CDR1 reads SGDLS; CDR2 reads YYNGEE. The CDR3 has 12 residues. The V end was cut by 1 base, the J end by 7 bases, with 6 bases between. This chain's CDR3 is CASSVQGNEQFF. The CDR3 DNA reads as TGTGCCAGCAGCGTACAGGGAAATGAGCAGTTCTTC.

The V and J genes are TRBV6-1 and TRBJ2-7; 9 bases are shared with TRBD2. The CDR3 loop spans 17 amino acids. The ends lost 0 bases at V and 3 bases at J; junction bases unmatched: 9. In germline, CDR1 is MNHNS, CDR2 SASEGT. The CDR3 sequence is CASSEAREGSPDYEQYF. CDR3 nucleotide sequence: TGTGCCAGCAGTGAAGCGCGGGAGGGTAGTCCAGACTACGAGCAGTACTTC.

The sample holds one count of this clonotype. The rearrangement uses TRBV4-2 and TRBJ2-1; D uncertain. The ends were cut back, 1 base at V and 5 bases at J, with 9 bases in the middle. CDR3 length: 14 residues. CDR1 LGHNA and CDR2 YNFKEQ come from the germline V gene. The CDR3 nucleotides are TGTGCCAGCAGCCAAGTCGACTGGGACAATGAGCAGTTCTTC. It yields the protein CASSQVDWDNEQFF.

Remarks on this clonotype: The junction departs from germline at one end; a sequencing error may be responsible. The chain has TRBV29-1 and TRBJ1-2; D gene uncertain. This CDR3 is 10 amino acids long. CDR1 and CDR2 (germline): SQVTM, ANQGSEA. The CDR3 nucleotides read TGCAGCGTTGAAGATCTTCCAGGCCACTTC. Protein: CSVEDLPGHF. The full variable domain, with the rest looked up from reference TRBV29-1 and TRBJ1-2, is SAVISQKPSRDICQRGTSLTIQCQVDSQVTMMFWYRQQPGQSLTLIATANQGSEATYESGFVIDKFPISRPNLTFSTLTVSNMSPEDSSIYLCSVEDLPGHFGSGTRLTVV.